One and the same sample provided the 2 T cell receptor beta chains below, sequenced in a study of T-cell memory formation after mild COVID-19 (dated by TCRdb to 2020 to 2022). Library construction relied on 5' RACE. Sequencing used an Illumina NovaSeq 6000. The raw public reads went through TCRdb reprocessing: fastp at Q25, MiXCR clone calling, in-frame beta chains kept. A single entry per CDR3 protein holds the most common genes and DNA from its merged rows. In all, the sample holds about 500,000 distinct CDR3 sequences, and over 20% of those were seen once. Roughly an eighth of the sample is held by the ten biggest clonotypes. Sequencing was done on a sample of PBMCs or a T cell subset sorted from them (not recorded which). These receptor sequences come from an adult woman who had mild COVID-19 (a few samples of this study predate the infection). The sample titles of this study are shuffled in the database, so cell type and time point are left out; the donor was told from shared clones.

This chain connects TRBV27 to TRBJ1-1; D ambiguous. V lost 5 bases and J 3 bases, leaving 13 bases between the germline ends. The CDR3 contains 14 residues. Germline V gene sequence: CDR1 MNHEY, CDR2 SMNVEV (reference sequence). In DNA, the CDR3 is TGTGCCAGCAGTCCCCGGCGATCATACACTGAAGCTTTCTTT. Protein sequence: CASSPRRSYTEAFF.

Only one count was recorded for this clonotype. The chain uses TRBV10-3 and TRBJ2-1; TRBD2 matches at 10 bases. The junction had 7 bases not matched to a gene; V was cut back by 0 bases and J by 5 bases. Germline CDR1 reads ENHRY; CDR2 reads SYGVKD. This CDR3 is 17 amino acids long. This CDR3 reads CAISESFLAGVDNEQFF. DNA for the CDR3: TGTGCCATCAGTGAGTCGTTTCTAGCGGGAGTGGACAATGAGCAGTTCTTC.